One sample yielded the 31 T cell receptor beta chains listed below, sequenced in a study of cytomegalovirus exposure and HLA in healthy donors. Both 60 Vbeta primers and 13 Jbeta primers went into the PCR. Method: immunoSEQ multiplex PCR; TCRdb's copy keeps in-frame clones and lacks some. The sample includes 97,000 or so clones, about 81% seen only once; the top ten take around 1.5%. The sample was PBMCs. Receptors were obtained from a man aged 40-55 years in good health and CMV-seronegative.

The rearrangement uses TRBV27 and TRBJ1-2; possibly TRBD1 for D (5 bases). This CDR3 contains 15 residues. Trimming cost V 0 bases and J 0 bases, with 8 bases left between them. CDR1 and CDR2 from the germline V gene are MNHEY and SMNVEV (reference sequence). The CDR3 sequence is CASSLSPRANYGYTF. Written as DNA, the CDR3 is TGTGCCAGCAGTTTATCCCCCAGGGCTAACTATGGCTACACCTTC.

The chain employs TRBV5-5 and TRBJ2-1; 10 bases fit TRBD1. Germline lookup yields CDR1 SGHKS and CDR2 YYEKEE (reference sequence). Germline trimming cut 3 bases from V and 7 bases from J; bases unmatched to any gene: 4. The CDR3 contains 14 residues. This CDR3 reads CASSSPDRGNEQFF. The CDR3 coding sequence is TGTGCCAGCAGCTCCCCGGACAGGGGGAATGAGCAGTTCTTC.

This chain joins TRBV10-1 and TRBJ1-1; D may be TRBD1 (5 bases). Deletions cut 3 bases from V and 8 bases from J, with 13 bases between. The germline V gene encodes CDR1 WNHNN and CDR2 SYGVQD (reference sequence). The CDR3 is made up of 13 amino acids. CDR3 sequence: CASSDLGPLEAFF. The CDR3 region has the DNA TGCGCCAGCAGTGATTTGGGGCCCCTGGAAGCTTTCTTT.

This clone was seen just once. The rearrangement joins TRBV6-5 to TRBJ1-2; 11 bases fit TRBD1. The CDR3 length is 15 residues. Trimming cost V 5 bases and J 1 base; bases outside gene matches: 3. Germline values: CDR1 MNHEY, CDR2 SVGAGI. The CDR3: CASSPDRGLNYGYTF. In nucleotides, the CDR3 is TGTGCCAGCAGTCCGGACAGGGGGCTTAACTATGGCTACACCTTC.

The chain uses TRBV4-1 and TRBJ2-7; TRBD2 agrees at 9 bases. Trimming took 0 bases from V and 3 from J; bases not matched to a gene: 3. The CDR3 has 15 amino acids. Germline CDR1 MGHRA, CDR2 YSYEKL. DNA for the CDR3: TGCGCCAGCAGCCAAGATTATAGCGGGAGCTACGAGCAGTACTTC. As protein: CASSQDYSGSYEQYF.

The chain carries TRBV7-6 and TRBJ2-5, with 9 bases lining up with TRBD2. TRBJ2-7 matches the DNA end more closely, so the J call is doubtful. This CDR3 is built from 16 residues. The germline gives CDR1 SGHVS, CDR2 FNYEAQ. The CDR3 region has the DNA TGTGCCAGCAGCTTAGTGGGCGGGGGGGCAGCCTACGAGCAGTACTTC. Translation: CASSLVGGGAAYEQYF.

This clone was observed a single time. The rearrangement uses TRBV4-1 and TRBJ1-3; D is possibly TRBD1 (5 bases). Trimming took off 0 bases at V and 0 bases at J, with 12 bases between the two ends. Germline lookup yields CDR1 MGHRA and CDR2 YSYEKL. This CDR3 has 17 residues. This chain's CDR3 is CASSQDFLRDSGNTIYF. The CDR3 DNA reads TGCGCCAGCAGCCAAGATTTCCTCAGGGACTCTGGAAACACCATATATTTT.

The CDR3 region has the DNA TGTGCCAGTAGTATGGGGGGGGGCCCCAATCAGCCCCAGCATTTT. This sequence encodes CASSMGGGPNQPQHF. The chain has TRBV19 and TRBJ1-5; perhaps TRBD1 as D (6 bases). The CDR3 length is 15 residues. V lost 3 bases and J 3 bases, leaving 12 bases between the germline ends. Germline V CDR1 and CDR2: LNHDA, SQIVND (reference sequence).

The rearrangement joins TRBV11-3 to TRBJ2-2, with 7 bases that match TRBD1. CDR1 is SGHNT, CDR2 YENEEA, per germline. CDR3 length equals 14 residues. The V and J ends lost 5 bases and 6 bases, in that order; junction bases with no gene match: 6. CDR3 sequence reads: CASSPRQGPGELFF. The CDR3 DNA is TGTGCCAGCAGCCCCCGACAGGGTCCCGGGGAGCTGTTTTTT.

The chain links TRBV15 to TRBJ1-2, with 8 bases that match TRBD1. Unmatched junction bases numbered 4, after V lost 1 base and J lost 6 bases. The CDR3 loop spans 14 amino acids. Germline V CDR1 and CDR2: LNHNV, YYDKDF (reference sequence). The chain's CDR3 is CATSRGTGKDGYTF. CDR3 coding DNA: TGTGCCACCAGCAGAGGGACAGGGAAAGATGGCTACACCTTC. The full variable domain, in which reference TRBV15 and TRBJ1-2 provide the parts outside the CDR3, is DAMVIQNPRYQVTQFGKPVTLSCSQTLNHNVMYWYQQKSSQAPKLLFHYYDKDFNNEADTPDNFQSRRPNTSFCFLDIRSPGLGDTAMYLCATSRGTGKDGYTFGSGTRLTVV.

J is TRBJ2-1 and V is TRBV5-6; 10 positions agree with TRBD1. With 4 bases clipped from V and 2 bases from J, the junction kept 3 bases outside the gene matches. In germline, CDR1 is SGHDT, CDR2 YYEEEE. This CDR3 has 15 residues. CDR3: CASSEGQGTYNEQFF. CDR3 coding DNA: TGTGCCAGCAGCGAGGGACAGGGGACCTACAATGAGCAGTTCTTC.

This sequence joins TRBV14 and TRBJ2-5, with 7 bases identical to TRBD2. CDR3 length: 16 residues. Germline V gene lookup returns CDR1 SGHDN and CDR2 FVKESK. V was clipped by 1 base and J by 5 bases; unmatched bases: 10. Here the CDR3 reads CASSQVGGSSWETQYF. For the CDR3, the DNA is TGTGCCAGCAGCCAAGTCGGGGGGTCTAGCTGGGAGACCCAGTACTTC.

The V and J genes are TRBV19 and TRBJ2-1; 10 bases map to TRBD1. Germline V gene data show CDR1 as LNHDA and CDR2 as SQIVND (reference sequence). V gave up 1 base and J gave up 14 bases; unmatched junction bases: 5. This CDR3 is 13 amino acids long. In DNA, the CDR3 is TGTGCCAGTAGTATAGGCAAGACAGGGGGCGAGTTCTTC. The encoded protein is CASSIGKTGGEFF.

The rearrangement links TRBV6-1 to TRBJ2-3, with TRBD1 matching over 10 bases. Germline loops: CDR1 MNHNS, CDR2 SASEGT. The CDR3 contains 16 residues. V gave up 4 bases and J gave up 0 bases; unmatched junction bases: 4. CDR3 sequence reads: CASSALTGGSTDTQYF. CDR3 sequence (DNA): TGTGCCAGCAGTGCCTTGACAGGGGGCAGCACAGATACGCAGTATTTT.

This clone appeared a single time. The chain employs TRBV4-1 and TRBJ1-2; D ambiguous. The CDR3 totals 16 residues. V was cut by 0 bases and J by 0 bases, with 11 bases left in between. Germline V lookup: CDR1 MGHRA, CDR2 YSYEKL. CDR3 loop: CASSQESQKSNYGYTF. The CDR3 DNA follows: TGCGCCAGCAGCCAAGAATCACAGAAGTCTAACTATGGCTACACCTTC.

J is TRBJ1-5 and V is TRBV28; 7 nucleotides align to TRBD1. Trimming at V came to 0 bases and at J to 0 bases, leaving 5 bases not matched to a gene. The CDR3 has 17 residues. Germline V lookup: CDR1 MDHEN, CDR2 SYDVKM. CDR3 in DNA: TGTGCCAGCAGTTTATGGGAGGGGGCGCGTAGCAATCAGCCCCAGCATTTT. Its translation: CASSLWEGARSNQPQHF.

This chain joins TRBV7-8 and TRBJ1-3; D is undetermined. The V end was cut by 2 bases, the J end by 0 bases, with 8 bases between. The CDR3 runs to 15 residues. The germline gives CDR1 SGHVS, CDR2 FQNEAQ. The CDR3 coding sequence is TGTGCCAGCAGCTTAAGAAGGAGCTCTGGAAACACCATATATTTT. Translation: CASSLRRSSGNTIYF.

The V and J genes are TRBV27 and TRBJ2-2, with a tentative D call TRBD2 (6 bases). From germline, CDR1 is MNHEY and CDR2 SMNVEV (reference sequence). V lost 3 bases and J lost 6, with 8 bases in between. The length of the CDR3 is 13 residues. The CDR3 nucleotides read TGTGCCAGCAGTTTTGGGGGGTCCGGGGAGCTGTTTTTT. The encoded protein is CASSFGGSGELFF.

The J gene is TRBJ1-1, the V gene TRBV6-1; 7 bases are shared with TRBD1. V shed 7 bases and J 6 bases; nucleotides not matched to a gene: 8. This CDR3 comprises 13 residues. Germline V gene lookup returns CDR1 MNHNS and CDR2 SASEGT. In DNA, the CDR3 is TGTGCCAGCAATAGACAGGGTGGGGCTGAAGCTTTCTTT. Protein sequence: CASNRQGGAEAFF.

This sequence joins TRBV7-8 and TRBJ2-3, with D possibly being TRBD1 (6 bases). The germline CDR1 and CDR2 sequences are SGHVS and FQNEAQ. The CDR3 is 15 amino acids. The V end lost 5 bases, the J end lost 11 bases, and 23 bases lay between the germline ends. In nucleotides, the CDR3 is TGTGCCAGCAGCCACGCGAGGGGTACCGGGGACAAGCAGTATTTT. Amino acids: CASSHARGTGDKQYF.

V gene TRBV18 combines with J gene TRBJ1-1; no definite D call. V lost 5 bases, J lost 4 bases, and 11 bases lay in between. Per germline, CDR1 KGHSH and CDR2 LQKENI. The CDR3 extends over 13 amino acids. CDR3 sequence reads: CASSYQRGTEAFF. The CDR3, as DNA: TGTGCCAGCTCATACCAGCGAGGCACTGAAGCTTTCTTT.

V gene TRBV18 combines with J gene TRBJ1-5; TRBD1 might be the D (6 bases). The CDR3 extends over 16 amino acids. Trimming took off 4 bases at V and 3 bases at J, with 16 bases between the two ends. CDR1 and CDR2 (germline): KGHSH, LQKENI. This CDR3 reads CASSLLSGDVNQPQHF. CDR3 DNA: TGTGCCAGCTCACTTCTCTCAGGGGACGTCAATCAGCCCCAGCATTTT. Drawing the rest from reference TRBV18 and TRBJ1-5, the complete variable domain is NAGVMQNPRHLVRRRGQEARLRCSPMKGHSHVYWYRQLPEEGLKFMVYLQKENIIDESGMPKERFSAEFPKEGPSILRIQQVVRGDSAAYFCASSLLSGDVNQPQHFGDGTRLSIL.

The CDR3 DNA follows: TGTGCCAGCAGCTTGTCCGGCTCCTACAATGAGCAGTTCTTC. This gives the protein CASSLSGSYNEQFF. The chain couples TRBV7-6 to TRBJ2-1; D not certain. The CDR3 extends over 14 amino acids. Germline V gene lookup returns CDR1 SGHVS and CDR2 FNYEAQ. Trimming shortened V by 3 bases and J by 0 bases, and 6 bases separated the two germline ends.

This clone was picked up one time. The V gene is TRBV5-6, the J gene TRBJ1-2; possibly TRBD1 for D (5 bases). Germline V gives CDR1 SGHDT, CDR2 YYEEEE. The CDR3 runs 16 residues. The V end lost 0 bases, the J end lost 7 bases, and 19 bases lay between the germline ends. The CDR3 coding sequence is TGTGCCAGCAGCTTGGACCGCAGGGAGGGGAGTAGTGGCTACACCTTC. As protein: CASSLDRREGSSGYTF. Together with reference TRBV5-6 and TRBJ1-2, the CDR3 gives the full variable domain: DAGVTQSPTHLIKTRGQQVTLRCSPKSGHDTVSWYQQALGQGPQFIFQYYEEEERQRGNFPDRFSGHQFPNYSSELNVNALLLGDSALYLCASSLDRREGSSGYTFGSGTRLTVV.

The CDR3 is CSVLAGVDYNEQFF. As DNA, the CDR3 is TGCAGCGTTCTCGCGGGAGTCGATTACAATGAGCAGTTCTTC. This chain connects TRBV29-1 to TRBJ2-1, with 7 bases fitting TRBD2. This CDR3 has 14 residues. Looked up from germline, CDR1 is SQVTM and CDR2 is ANQGSEA. The V and J ends lost 5 bases and 4 bases, in that order; junction bases with no gene match: 8.

This clone was seen only once. This chain joins TRBV7-9 and TRBJ1-4, with D perhaps matching TRBD1 (5 bases). The length of the CDR3 is 18 residues. The germline V gene has CDR1 SEHNR and CDR2 FQNEAQ (reference sequence). Trimming cost V 0 bases and J 0 bases, with 14 bases left between them. The CDR3 protein is CASSLAQGGVTTNEKLFF. The CDR3 DNA is TGTGCCAGCAGCTTAGCCCAGGGTGGGGTAACAACTAATGAAAAACTGTTTTTT.

The genes are TRBV7-2 and TRBJ1-2; 9 bases map to TRBD1. This CDR3 spans 18 amino acids. The J segment lost 0 bases and the V segment lost 5 bases, leaving 13 bases of the junction unmatched. Per the germline V gene, CDR1 is SGHTA and CDR2 is FQGNSA. The CDR3: CASSPTIGTGSSNYGYTF. The CDR3 DNA is TGTGCCAGCAGCCCCACAATCGGGACAGGGTCGTCTAACTATGGCTACACCTTC.

This chain uses TRBV29-1 with TRBJ2-7; D is possibly TRBD1 (6 bases). Trimming cost V 5 bases and J 1 base, with 15 bases left between them. Germline loops: CDR1 SQVTM, CDR2 ANQGSEA. This CDR3 is built from 14 residues. This chain's CDR3 is CSVIPTGKSYEQYF. Written as DNA, the CDR3 is TGCAGCGTTATCCCGACAGGAAAATCCTACGAGCAGTACTTC.

The chain is built from TRBV28 and TRBJ2-7; 10 bases fit TRBD1. This CDR3 comprises 14 residues. Germline V lookup: CDR1 MDHEN, CDR2 SYDVKM. J was trimmed by 3 bases and V by 5 bases; bases with no gene match: 4. CDR3 sequence reads: CASSVDRGFYEQYF. The CDR3 DNA reads as TGTGCCAGCAGTGTGGACAGGGGGTTCTACGAGCAGTACTTC.

The V gene is TRBV6-5, the J gene TRBJ1-5; D possibly corresponds to TRBD1 (5 bases). Trimming removed 6 bases from V and 5 bases from J, with 14 bases in between. CDR3 length equals 14 residues. Germline CDR1 MNHEY, CDR2 SVGAGI. The CDR3 region has the DNA TGTGCCAGCAGGAAAGTGGGGGGGTATCAGCCCCAGCATTTT. Residues: CASRKVGGYQPQHF.

This clone was recorded once. The rearrangement uses TRBV7-9 and TRBJ2-5; perhaps TRBD1 as D (5 bases). The V gene lost 8 bases and the J gene lost 6 bases, with 25 bases spanning the gap. CDR1 is SEHNR and CDR2 is FQNEAQ in the germline V gene (reference sequence). The CDR3 totals 16 residues. Here the CDR3 DNA reads TGTGCCAGCTCCGGATCGTGGGGCCAGCCGGCGCAGACCCAGTACTTC. Protein: CASSGSWGQPAQTQYF. Variable domain in full (rest from reference TRBV7-9 and TRBJ2-5): DTGVSQNPRHKITKRGQNVTFRCDPISEHNRLYWYRQTLGQGPEFLTYFQNEAQLEKSRLLSDRFSAERPKGSFSTLEIQRTEQGDSAMYLCASSGSWGQPAQTQYFGPGTRLLVL.